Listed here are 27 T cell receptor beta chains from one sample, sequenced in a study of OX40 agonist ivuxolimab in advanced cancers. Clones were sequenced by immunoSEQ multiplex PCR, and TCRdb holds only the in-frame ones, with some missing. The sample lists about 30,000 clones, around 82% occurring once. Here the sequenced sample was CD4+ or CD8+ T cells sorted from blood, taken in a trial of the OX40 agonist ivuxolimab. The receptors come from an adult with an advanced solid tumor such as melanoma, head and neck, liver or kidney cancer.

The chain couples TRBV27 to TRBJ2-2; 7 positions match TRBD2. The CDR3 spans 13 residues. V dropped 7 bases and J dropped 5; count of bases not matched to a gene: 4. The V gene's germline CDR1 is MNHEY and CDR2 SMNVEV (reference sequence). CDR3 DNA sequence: TGTGCCAGCAACGAGCGGGAAACCGGGGAGCTGTTTTTT. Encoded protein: CASNERETGELFF.

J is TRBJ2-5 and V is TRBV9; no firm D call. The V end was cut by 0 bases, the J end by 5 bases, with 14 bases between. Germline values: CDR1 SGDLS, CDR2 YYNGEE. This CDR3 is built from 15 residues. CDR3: CASSVDALLWETQYF. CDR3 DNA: TGTGCCAGCAGCGTAGACGCCCTACTTTGGGAGACCCAGTACTTC.

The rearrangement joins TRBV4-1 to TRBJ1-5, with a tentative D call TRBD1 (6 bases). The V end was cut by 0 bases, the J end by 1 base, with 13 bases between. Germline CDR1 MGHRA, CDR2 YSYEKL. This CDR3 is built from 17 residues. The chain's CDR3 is CASSQDGRGSSNQPQHF. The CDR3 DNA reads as TGCGCCAGCAGCCAAGATGGCAGGGGCTCAAGCAATCAGCCCCAGCATTTT.

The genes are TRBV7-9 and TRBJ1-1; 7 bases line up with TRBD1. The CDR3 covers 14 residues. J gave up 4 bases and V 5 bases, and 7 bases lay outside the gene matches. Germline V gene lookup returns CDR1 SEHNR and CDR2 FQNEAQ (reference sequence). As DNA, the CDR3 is TGTGCCAGCAGCCTACCAAACAGGGGCACTGAAGCTTTCTTT. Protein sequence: CASSLPNRGTEAFF. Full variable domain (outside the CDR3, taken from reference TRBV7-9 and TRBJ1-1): DTGVSQNPRHKITKRGQNVTFRCDPISEHNRLYWYRQTLGQGPEFLTYFQNEAQLEKSRLLSDRFSAERPKGSFSTLEIQRTEQGDSAMYLCASSLPNRGTEAFFGQGTRLTVV.

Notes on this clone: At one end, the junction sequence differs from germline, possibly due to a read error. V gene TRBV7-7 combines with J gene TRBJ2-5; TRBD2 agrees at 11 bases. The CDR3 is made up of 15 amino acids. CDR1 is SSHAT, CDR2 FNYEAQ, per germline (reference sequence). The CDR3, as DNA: TGTGCTAGCAGCAAGACTAGCGGGGACCTGGAGACCCAGTACTTC. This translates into CASSKTSGDLETQYF.

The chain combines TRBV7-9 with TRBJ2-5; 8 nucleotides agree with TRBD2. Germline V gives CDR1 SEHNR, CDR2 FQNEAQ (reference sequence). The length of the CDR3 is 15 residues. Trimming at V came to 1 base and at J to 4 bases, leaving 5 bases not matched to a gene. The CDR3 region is CASSLERGRGETQYF. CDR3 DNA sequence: TGTGCCAGCAGCTTAGAGCGGGGGAGGGGAGAGACCCAGTACTTC.

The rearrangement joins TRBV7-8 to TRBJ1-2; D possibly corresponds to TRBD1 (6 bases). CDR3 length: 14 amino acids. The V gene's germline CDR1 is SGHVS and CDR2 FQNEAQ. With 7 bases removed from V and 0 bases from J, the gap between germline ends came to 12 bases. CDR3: CASTPDRPNYGYTF. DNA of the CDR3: TGTGCCAGCACCCCCGACAGGCCTAACTATGGCTACACCTTC.

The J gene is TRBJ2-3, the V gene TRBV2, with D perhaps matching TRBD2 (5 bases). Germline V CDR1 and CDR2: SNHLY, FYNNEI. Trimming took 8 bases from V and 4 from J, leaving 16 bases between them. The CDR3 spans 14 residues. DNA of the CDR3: TGTGCCAGCGATAGCCTATACGGGGCAGATACGCAGTATTTT. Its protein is CASDSLYGADTQYF.

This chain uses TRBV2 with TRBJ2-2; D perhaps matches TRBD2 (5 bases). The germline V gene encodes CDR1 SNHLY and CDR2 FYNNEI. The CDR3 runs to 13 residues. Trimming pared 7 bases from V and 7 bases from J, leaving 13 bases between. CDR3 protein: CASTWVGSGELFF. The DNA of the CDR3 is TGTGCCAGCACCTGGGTAGGGAGCGGGGAGCTGTTTTTT.

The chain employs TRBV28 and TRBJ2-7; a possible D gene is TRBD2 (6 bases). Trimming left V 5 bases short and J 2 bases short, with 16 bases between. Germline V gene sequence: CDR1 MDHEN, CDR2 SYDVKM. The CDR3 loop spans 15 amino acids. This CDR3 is CASSPPGANTYEQYF. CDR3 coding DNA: TGTGCCAGCAGTCCGCCGGGAGCGAACACCTACGAGCAGTACTTC.

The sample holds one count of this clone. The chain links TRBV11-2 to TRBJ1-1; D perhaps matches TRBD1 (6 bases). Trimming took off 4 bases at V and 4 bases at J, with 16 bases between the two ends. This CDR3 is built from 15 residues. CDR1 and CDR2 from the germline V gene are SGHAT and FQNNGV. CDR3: CASSSYRELATEAFF. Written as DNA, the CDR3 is TGTGCCAGCAGCTCATACAGGGAATTGGCCACTGAAGCTTTCTTT.

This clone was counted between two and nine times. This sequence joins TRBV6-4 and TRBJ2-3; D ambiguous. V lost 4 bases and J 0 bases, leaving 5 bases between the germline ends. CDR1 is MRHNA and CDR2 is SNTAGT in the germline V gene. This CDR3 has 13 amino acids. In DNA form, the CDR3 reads TGTGCCAGCAGTGCGAGGAGCACAGATACGCAGTATTTT. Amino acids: CASSARSTDTQYF.

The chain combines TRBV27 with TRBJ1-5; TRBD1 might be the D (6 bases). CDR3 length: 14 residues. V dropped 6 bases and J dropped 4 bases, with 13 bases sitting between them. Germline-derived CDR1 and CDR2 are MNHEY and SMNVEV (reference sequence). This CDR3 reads CASRSSGANQPQHF. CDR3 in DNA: TGTGCCAGCAGGTCATCGGGGGCGAATCAGCCCCAGCATTTT.

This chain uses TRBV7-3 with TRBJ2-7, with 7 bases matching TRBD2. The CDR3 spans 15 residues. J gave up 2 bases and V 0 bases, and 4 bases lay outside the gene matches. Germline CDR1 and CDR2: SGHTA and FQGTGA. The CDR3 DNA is TGTGCCAGCAGCTTAACCCCTAGCGGAACCTACGAGCAGTACTTC. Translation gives CASSLTPSGTYEQYF.

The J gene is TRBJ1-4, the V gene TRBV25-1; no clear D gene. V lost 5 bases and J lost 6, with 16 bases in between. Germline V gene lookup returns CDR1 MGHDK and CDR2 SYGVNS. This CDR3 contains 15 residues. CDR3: CASSPRYRGHEKLFF. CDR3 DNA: TGTGCCAGCAGTCCCCGGTACCGCGGGCATGAAAAACTGTTTTTT.

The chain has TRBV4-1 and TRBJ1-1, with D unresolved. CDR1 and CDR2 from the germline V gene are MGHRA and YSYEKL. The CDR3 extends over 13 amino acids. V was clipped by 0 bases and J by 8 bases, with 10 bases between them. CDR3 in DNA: TGCGCCAGCAGCCAAGATCGGTGGTCGGAAGCTTTCTTT. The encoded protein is CASSQDRWSEAFF.

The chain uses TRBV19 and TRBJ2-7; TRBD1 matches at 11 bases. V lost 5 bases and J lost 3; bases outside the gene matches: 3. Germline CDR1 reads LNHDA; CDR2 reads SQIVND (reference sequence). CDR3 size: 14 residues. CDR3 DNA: TGTGCCAGTAGTCCAGGGACAGGGGGCTACGAGCAGTACTTC. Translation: CASSPGTGGYEQYF.

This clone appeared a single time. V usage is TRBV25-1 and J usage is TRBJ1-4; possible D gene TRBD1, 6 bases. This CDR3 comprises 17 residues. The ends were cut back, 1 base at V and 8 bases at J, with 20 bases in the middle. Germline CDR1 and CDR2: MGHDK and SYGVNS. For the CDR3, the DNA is TGTGCCAGCAGTGAATTGGAGACAGGCGAGTTCATAGAAAAACTGTTTTTT. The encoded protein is CASSELETGEFIEKLFF.

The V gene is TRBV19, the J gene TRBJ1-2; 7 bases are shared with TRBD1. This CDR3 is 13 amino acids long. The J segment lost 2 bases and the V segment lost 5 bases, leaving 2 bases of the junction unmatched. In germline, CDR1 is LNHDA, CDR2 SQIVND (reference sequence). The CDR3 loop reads CASSQTGNYGYTF. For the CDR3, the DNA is TGTGCCAGTAGTCAGACAGGGAACTATGGCTACACCTTC.

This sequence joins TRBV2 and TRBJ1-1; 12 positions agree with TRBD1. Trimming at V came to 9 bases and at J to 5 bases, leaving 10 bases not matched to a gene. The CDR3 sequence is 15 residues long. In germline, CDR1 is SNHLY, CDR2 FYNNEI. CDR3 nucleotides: TGTGCCAGAGAGGGACAGGGGGCCGGGAGGACTGAAGCTTTCTTT. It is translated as CAREGQGAGRTEAFF.

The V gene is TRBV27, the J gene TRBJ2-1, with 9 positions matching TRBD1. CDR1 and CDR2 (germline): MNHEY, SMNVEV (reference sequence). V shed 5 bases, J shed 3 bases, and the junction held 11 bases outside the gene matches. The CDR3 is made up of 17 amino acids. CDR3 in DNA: TGTGCCAGCAGTCCTTCGTCCGGGACAGGGAGCTACAATGAGCAGTTCTTC. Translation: CASSPSSGTGSYNEQFF.

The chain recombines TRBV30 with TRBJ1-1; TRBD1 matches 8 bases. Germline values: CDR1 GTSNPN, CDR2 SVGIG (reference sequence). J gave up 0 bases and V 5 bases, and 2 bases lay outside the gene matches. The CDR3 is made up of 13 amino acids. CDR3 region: CAWGTGMNTEAFF. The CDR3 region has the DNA TGTGCCTGGGGGACAGGCATGAACACTGAAGCTTTCTTT. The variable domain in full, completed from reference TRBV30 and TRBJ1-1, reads SQTIHQWPATLVQPVGSPLSLECTVEGTSNPNLYWYRQAAGRGLQLLFYSVGIGQISSEVPQNLSASRPQDRQFILSSKKLLLSDSGFYLCAWGTGMNTEAFFGQGTRLTVV.

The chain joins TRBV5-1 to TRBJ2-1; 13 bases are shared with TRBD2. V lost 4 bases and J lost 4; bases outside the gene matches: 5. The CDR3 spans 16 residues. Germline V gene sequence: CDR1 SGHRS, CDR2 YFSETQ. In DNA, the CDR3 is TGCGCCAGCAGCACAGGACTAGCGGGAGTATACAATGAGCAGTTCTTC. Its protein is CASSTGLAGVYNEQFF.

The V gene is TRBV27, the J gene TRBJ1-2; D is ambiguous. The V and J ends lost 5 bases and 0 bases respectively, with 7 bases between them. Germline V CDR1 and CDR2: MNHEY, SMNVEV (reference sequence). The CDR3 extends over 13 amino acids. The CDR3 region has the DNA TGTGCCAGCAGTACCACAGCTAACTATGGCTACACCTTC. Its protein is CASSTTANYGYTF.

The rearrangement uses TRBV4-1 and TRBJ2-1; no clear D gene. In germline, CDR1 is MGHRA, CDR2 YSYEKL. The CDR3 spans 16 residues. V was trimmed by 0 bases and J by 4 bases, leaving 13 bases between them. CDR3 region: CASSQERSSEYNEQFF. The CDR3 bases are TGCGCCAGCAGCCAAGAACGCAGTTCAGAATACAATGAGCAGTTCTTC.

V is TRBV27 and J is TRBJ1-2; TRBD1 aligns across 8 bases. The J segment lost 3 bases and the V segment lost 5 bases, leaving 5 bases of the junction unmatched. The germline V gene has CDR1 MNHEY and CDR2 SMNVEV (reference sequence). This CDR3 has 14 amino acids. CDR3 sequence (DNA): TGTGCCAGCAGTCCGTCGGACAGGGACTATGGCTACACCTTC. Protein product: CASSPSDRDYGYTF.

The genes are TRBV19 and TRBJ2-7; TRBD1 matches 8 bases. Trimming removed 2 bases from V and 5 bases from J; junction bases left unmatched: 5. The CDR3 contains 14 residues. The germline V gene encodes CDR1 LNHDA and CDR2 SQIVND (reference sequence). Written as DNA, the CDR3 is TGTGCCAGTAGTATAACCCCAGGGGGCGACGAGCAGTACTTC. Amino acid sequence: CASSITPGGDEQYF.